This is a list of T cell receptor beta chains from one sample in a study of blood T cells in healthy people across ages. MiXCR, run by TCRdb on the 5' RACE reads, gives a single entry per CDR3 protein. Of around 990,000 distinct CDR3 sequences in the sample, around 25% were seen once. The sample was also reused in another study, on T cells of mothers and their children.

Sequencing was performed on blood. The receptors derive from a girl aged 2-15 years in good health. CDR3s include the opening cysteine and the closing phenylalanine or tryptophan. A D gene is named only where the DNA matches it firmly. Not every row has a clone size; where given, it reads once, few, many or a size class.

TRBJ2-2,.,TRBV10-3,few,TGTGCCATCGGGGGCACCGGGGAGCTGTTTTTT,CAIGGTGELFF
TRBJ2-7,.,TRBV4-1,few,TGCGCCAGCAGCCAAGAAGGGATGGGATACGAGCAGTACTTC,CASSQEGMGYEQYF
TRBJ2-1,TRBD2,TRBV4-1,few,TGCGCCAGCAGCCCAAATCTACTAGCGGTCTACAATGAGCAGTTCTTC,CASSPNLLAVYNEQFF
TRBJ2-7,.,TRBV4-1,.,TGCGCCAGCAGCCAAGATTCTAGGGGTTTCTACGAGCAGTACTTC,CASSQDSRGFYEQYF
TRBJ1-5,TRBD1,TRBV29-1,.,TGCAGCGTTTCTATGTCCGGGACAGGAAGCAATCAGCCCCAGCATTTT,CSVSMSGTGSNQPQHF
TRBJ1-1,.,TRBV4-3,many,TGCGCCAGCAGCCAGGATACAGGGACCACTGAAGCTTTCTTT,CASSQDTGTTEAFF
TRBJ1-1,.,TRBV2,.,TGTGCCAGCAGCCCTCCGGGTGGCAGGGGCACTGAAGCTTTCTTT,CASSPPGGRGTEAFF
TRBJ2-7,TRBD1,TRBV7-9,many,TGCGCCAGTTCGACAGGGGGGGAGCAGTACTTC,CASSTGGEQYF
TRBJ2-1,.,TRBV20-1,.,TGCAGTGCCCTAACCCCGATGGGTTACAATGAGCAGTTCTTC,CSALTPMGYNEQFF
TRBJ2-4,.,TRBV28,few,TGTGCCAGCAGCCAAGGATTAGTTGGCAAAAACATTCAGTACTTC,CASSQGLVGKNIQYF
TRBJ1-2,.,TRBV27,.,TGTGCCGTACAGGGTTTCGGTTCAGGGGGCTACACCTTC,CAVQGFGSGGYTF
TRBJ2-2,.,TRBV5-6,.,TGTGCCAGCAGCGAGGTCCGGTGGGGCGGGGAGCTGTTTTTT,CASSEVRWGGELFF
TRBJ2-7,TRBD1,TRBV29-1,.,TGCAGCGCCGTACGTGGGACAGCCGCCTACGAGCAGTACTTC,CSAVRGTAAYEQYF
TRBJ1-4,.,TRBV25-1,.,TGTGCCAGCAGTCGTGAGGGAAAACTGTTTTTT,CASSREGKLFF
TRBJ2-2,.,TRBV6-1,few,TGTGCCAGCAGTGCCCTCACCGGGGAGCTGTTTTTT,CASSALTGELFF
TRBJ2-1,TRBD2,TRBV28,few,TGTGCCAGCAGTTGGGGTACTAGCGGGAGTTACAATGAGCAGTTCTTC,CASSWGTSGSYNEQFF
TRBJ1-4,.,TRBV12-3/TRBV12-4,.,TGTGCACCCCGGGTGAGGATTATGTTTTTT,CAPRVRIMFF
TRBJ2-7,.,TRBV29-1,.,TGCAGCTTCGCCGGGCCTTTCTACGAGCAGTACTTC,CSFAGPFYEQYF
TRBJ2-6,.,TRBV27,few,TGTGCCAGCAGTTTGTACGGCTGGGACTCTGGGGCCAACGTCCTGACTTTC,CASSLYGWDSGANVLTF